Presented here are 13 T cell receptor beta chains from one specimen sequenced in a study of CD8 T cells in Susac syndrome. The RNA input was 0.5 to 1 ug, and it was reverse transcribed with random hexamers. TCRdb reprocessed the immunoSEQ multiplex PCR reads with MiXCR, giving one entry per CDR3 protein. This sample carries almost 450,000 distinct CDR3 sequences, 75% to 90% of them seen once, and the ten largest clones take 0.09% to 0.15%. The sequenced sample was CD8+ T cells from PBMCs. The receptors were gathered from a human donor with multiple sclerosis.

The rearrangement links TRBV5-4 to TRBJ2-2, with no clear D. The CDR3 length is 14 residues. Germline values: CDR1 SGHNT, CDR2 YYREEE (reference sequence). V lost 2 bases to trimming and J lost 0 bases, with 5 bases between them. Here the CDR3 reads CASSFRSNTGELFF. CDR3 coding DNA: TGTGCCAGCAGCTTTCGGTCGAACACCGGGGAGCTGTTTTTT.

V gene TRBV28 combines with J gene TRBJ2-1, with D perhaps being TRBD1 or TRBD2 (5 bases each). V was trimmed by 7 bases and J by 8 bases, leaving 21 bases between them. The CDR3 is 15 amino acids. In germline, CDR1 is MDHEN, CDR2 SYDVKM. This chain's CDR3 is CASKRGAPWRDEQFF. As DNA, the CDR3 is TGTGCCAGCAAGAGAGGGGCCCCTTGGAGAGATGAGCAGTTCTTC.

The V gene is TRBV5-1, the J gene TRBJ1-2; D remains ambiguous. Germline V gene data show CDR1 as SGHRS and CDR2 as YFSETQ. The CDR3 loop spans 13 amino acids. V gave up 2 bases and J gave up 5 bases, with 10 bases separating them. CDR3 residues: CASSFGSEYGYTF. Here the CDR3 DNA reads TGCGCCAGCAGCTTTGGATCCGAGTATGGCTACACCTTC.

The rearrangement uses TRBV12-3 or TRBV12-4 and TRBJ2-1, with D hard to call. CDR3 length equals 13 residues. Trimming cost V 8 bases and J 2 bases, with 10 bases left between them. In DNA, the CDR3 is TGTGCCAGCCAGAGGCCTACCTACAATGAGCAGTTCTTC. Translating it yields CASQRPTYNEQFF.

V gene TRBV4-1 combines with J gene TRBJ1-1; D is uncertain. V was trimmed by 3 bases and J by 11 bases, leaving 25 bases between them. Germline loops: CDR1 MGHRA, CDR2 YSYEKL. CDR3 length: 16 residues. CDR3 loop: CASSQSSDDYAFWAFF. In DNA form, the CDR3 reads TGCGCCAGCAGCCAGAGTAGTGATGACTACGCCTTTTGGGCTTTCTTT.

This clonotype was detected a few times. The V gene is TRBV5-4, the J gene TRBJ2-5; D remains ambiguous. CDR1 and CDR2 from the germline V gene are SGHNT and YYREEE (reference sequence). This CDR3 has 14 amino acids. Trimming took 0 bases from V and 4 from J, leaving 10 bases between them. CDR3 DNA: TGTGCCAGCAGCTTGGAGAGTCAAGGAGAGACCCAGTACTTC. It translates to CASSLESQGETQYF.

Only one count was recorded for this clonotype. The V gene is TRBV2, the J gene TRBJ1-1; TRBD1 is a possible D gene (5 bases). The V end lost 6 bases, the J end lost 1 base, and 15 bases lay between the germline ends. There are 15 residues in the CDR3. From germline, CDR1 is SNHLY and CDR2 FYNNEI. The CDR3 is CASSSPGTRNTEAFF. The CDR3 bases are TGTGCCAGCAGCTCCCCTGGGACTAGGAACACTGAAGCTTTCTTT.

This chain links TRBV27 with TRBJ2-5, with D tentatively TRBD2 (7 bases). V dropped 7 bases and J dropped 3 bases, with 12 bases sitting between them. The germline V gene has CDR1 MNHEY and CDR2 SMNVEV (reference sequence). This CDR3 comprises 13 residues. CDR3: CASKRGGKETQYF. The CDR3, as DNA: TGTGCCAGCAAGAGGGGGGGGAAAGAGACCCAGTACTTC.

This sequence joins TRBV27 and TRBJ1-1, with a tentative D call TRBD1 (5 bases). V lost 0 bases and J 1 base, leaving 15 bases between the germline ends. The CDR3 loop spans 17 amino acids. Germline lookup yields CDR1 MNHEY and CDR2 SMNVEV (reference sequence). Here the CDR3 DNA reads TGTGCCAGCAGTTTATCGTATCCGGGACTGAAGAACACTGAAGCTTTCTTT. Translating gives CASSLSYPGLKNTEAFF.

J is TRBJ2-5 and V is TRBV18; either TRBD1 or TRBD2 may supply D (5 bases each). The germline V gene encodes CDR1 KGHSH and CDR2 LQKENI. This CDR3 contains 17 residues. Trimming pared 2 bases from V and 0 bases from J, leaving 16 bases between. CDR3 nucleotides: TGTGCCAGCTCACCATTCAGTCGGGGCGATTACCAAGAGACCCAGTACTTC. It codes for CASSPFSRGDYQETQYF.

The rearrangement uses TRBV20-1 and TRBJ1-5, with D tentatively TRBD1 (6 bases). V lost 3 bases to trimming and J lost 4 bases, with 19 bases between them. The CDR3 has 16 amino acids. CDR1 and CDR2 (germline): DFQATT, SNEGSKA (reference sequence). CDR3 nucleotide sequence: TGCAGTGCTAGCGACGGGACAAAACCAATTAATCAGCCCCAGCATTTT. It encodes CSASDGTKPINQPQHF.

The genes are TRBV19 and TRBJ1-1; a weak D match, TRBD1 (6 bases). V dropped 5 bases and J dropped 5 bases, with 21 bases sitting between them. The CDR3 extends over 16 amino acids. Germline CDR1 is LNHDA and CDR2 is SQIVND (reference sequence). Here the CDR3 DNA reads TGTGCCAGTAGTCGTGGAAACAGGGAATATCGGACTGAAGCTTTCTTT. Encoded protein: CASSRGNREYRTEAFF. Drawing the rest from reference TRBV19 and TRBJ1-1, the complete variable domain is DGGITQSPKYLFRKEGQNVTLSCEQNLNHDAMYWYRQDPGQGLRLIYYSQIVNDFQKGDIAEGYSVSREKKESFPLTVTSAQKNPTAFYLCASSRGNREYRTEAFFGQGTRLTVV.

V is TRBV20-1 and J is TRBJ1-1; TRBD1 agrees at 7 bases. After removal of 0 bases from V and 1 base from J, the junction contained 5 bases not matched to a gene. Germline V gene sequence: CDR1 DFQATT, CDR2 SNEGSKA (reference sequence). CDR3 length: 15 amino acids. The CDR3 reads CSARDTGTANTEAFF. The DNA for the CDR3 is TGCAGTGCTAGAGATACCGGGACAGCGAACACTGAAGCTTTCTTT.